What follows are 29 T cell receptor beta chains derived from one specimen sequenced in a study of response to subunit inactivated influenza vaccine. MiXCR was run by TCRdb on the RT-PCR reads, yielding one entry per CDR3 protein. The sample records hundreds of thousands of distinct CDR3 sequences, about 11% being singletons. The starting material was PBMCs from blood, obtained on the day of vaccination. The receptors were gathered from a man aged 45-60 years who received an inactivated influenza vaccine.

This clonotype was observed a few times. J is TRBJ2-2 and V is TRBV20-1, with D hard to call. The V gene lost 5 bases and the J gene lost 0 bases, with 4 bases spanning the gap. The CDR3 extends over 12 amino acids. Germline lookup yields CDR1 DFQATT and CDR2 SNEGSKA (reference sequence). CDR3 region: CSAGANTGELFF. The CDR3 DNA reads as TGCAGTGCTGGTGCGAACACCGGGGAGCTGTTTTTT.

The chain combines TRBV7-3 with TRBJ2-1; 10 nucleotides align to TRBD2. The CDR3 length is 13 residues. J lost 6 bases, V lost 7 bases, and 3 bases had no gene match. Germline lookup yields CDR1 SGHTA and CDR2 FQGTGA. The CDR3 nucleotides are TGTGCCAGCAACAGCGGGAGGGCCAATGAGCAGTTCTTC. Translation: CASNSGRANEQFF.

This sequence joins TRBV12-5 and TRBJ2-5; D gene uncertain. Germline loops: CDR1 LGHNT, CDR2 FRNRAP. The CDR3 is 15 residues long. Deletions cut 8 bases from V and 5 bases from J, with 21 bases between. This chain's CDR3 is CASWDTTLIGETQYF. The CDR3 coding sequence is TGTGCTAGTTGGGATACCACCTTAATAGGGGAGACCCAGTACTTC.

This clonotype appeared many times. The CDR3 loop reads CASSLLQGVGYNEQFF. CDR3 DNA sequence: TGCGCCAGCAGCTTATTACAGGGTGTAGGGTACAATGAGCAGTTCTTC. The V call is TRBV5-1, the J call TRBJ2-1; possible D gene TRBD1, 6 bases. The germline V gene encodes CDR1 SGHRS and CDR2 YFSETQ. CDR3 length: 16 amino acids. Trimming took off 2 bases at V and 4 bases at J, with 16 bases between the two ends. Looking up the rest from reference TRBV5-1 and TRBJ2-1 gives the full variable domain: KAGVTQTPRYLIKTRGQQVTLSCSPISGHRSVSWYQQTPGQGLQFLFEYFSETQRNKGNFPGRFSGRQFSNSRSEMNVSTLELGDSALYLCASSLLQGVGYNEQFFGPGTRLTVL.

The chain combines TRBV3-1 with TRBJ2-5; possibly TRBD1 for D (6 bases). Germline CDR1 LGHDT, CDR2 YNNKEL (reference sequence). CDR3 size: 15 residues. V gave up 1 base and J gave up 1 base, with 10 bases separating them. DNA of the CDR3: TGTGCCAGCAGCCAAGTAAAAGGGGGCCAAGAGACCCAGTACTTC. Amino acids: CASSQVKGGQETQYF.

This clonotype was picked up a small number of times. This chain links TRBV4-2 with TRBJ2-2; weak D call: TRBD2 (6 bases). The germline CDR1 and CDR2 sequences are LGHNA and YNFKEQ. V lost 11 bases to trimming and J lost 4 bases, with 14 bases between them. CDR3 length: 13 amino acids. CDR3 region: CAATSPITGELFF. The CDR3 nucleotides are TGTGCCGCGACTAGTCCCATCACCGGGGAGCTGTTTTTT.

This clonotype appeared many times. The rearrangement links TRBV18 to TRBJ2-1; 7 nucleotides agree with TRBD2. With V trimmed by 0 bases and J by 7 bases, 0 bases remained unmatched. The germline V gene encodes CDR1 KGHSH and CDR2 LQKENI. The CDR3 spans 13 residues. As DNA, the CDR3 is TGTGCCAGCTCACCACCGGGGGGGAATGAGCAGTTCTTC. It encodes CASSPPGGNEQFF.

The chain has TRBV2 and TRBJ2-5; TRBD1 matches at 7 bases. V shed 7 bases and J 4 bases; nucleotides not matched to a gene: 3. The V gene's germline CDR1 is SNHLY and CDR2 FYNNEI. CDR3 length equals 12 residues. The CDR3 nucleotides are TGTGCCAGCAACAGGGGAGCAGAGACCCAGTACTTC. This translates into CASNRGAETQYF. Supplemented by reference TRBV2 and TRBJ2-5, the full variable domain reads EPEVTQTPSHQVTQMGQEVILRCVPISNHLYFYWYRQILGQKVEFLVSFYNNEISEKSEIFDDQFSVERPDGSNFTLKIRSTKLEDSAMYFCASNRGAETQYFGPGTRLLVL.

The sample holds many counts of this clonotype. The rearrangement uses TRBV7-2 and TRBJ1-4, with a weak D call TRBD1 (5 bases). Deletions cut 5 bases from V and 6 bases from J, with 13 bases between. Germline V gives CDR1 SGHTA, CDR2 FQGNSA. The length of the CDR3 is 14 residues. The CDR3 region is CASSRGGSHEKLFF. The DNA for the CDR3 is TGTGCCAGCAGCCGTGGGGGTTCTCATGAAAAACTGTTTTTT.

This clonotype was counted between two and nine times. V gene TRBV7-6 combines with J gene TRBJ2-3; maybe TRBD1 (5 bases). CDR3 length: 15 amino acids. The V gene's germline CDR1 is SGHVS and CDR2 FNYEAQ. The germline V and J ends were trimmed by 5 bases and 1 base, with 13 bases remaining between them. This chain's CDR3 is CASSNVVGGTDTQYF. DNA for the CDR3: TGTGCCAGCAGCAATGTGGTAGGGGGCACAGATACGCAGTATTTT.

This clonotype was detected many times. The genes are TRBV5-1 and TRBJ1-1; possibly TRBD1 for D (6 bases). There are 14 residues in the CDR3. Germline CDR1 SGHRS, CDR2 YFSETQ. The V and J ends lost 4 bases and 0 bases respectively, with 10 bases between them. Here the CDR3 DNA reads TGCGCCAGCAGCAAACAGGGCATGAACACTGAAGCTTTCTTT. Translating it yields CASSKQGMNTEAFF.

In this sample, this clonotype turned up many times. For the CDR3, the DNA is TGTGCCAGCAGCTTCTCAGGGGCAGCTGAAGCTTTCTTT. This sequence encodes CASSFSGAAEAFF. The chain uses TRBV7-3 and TRBJ1-1; TRBD1 might be the D (6 bases). In germline, CDR1 is SGHTA, CDR2 FQGTGA. Trimming removed 3 bases from V and 6 bases from J, with 11 bases in between. The CDR3 runs 13 residues.

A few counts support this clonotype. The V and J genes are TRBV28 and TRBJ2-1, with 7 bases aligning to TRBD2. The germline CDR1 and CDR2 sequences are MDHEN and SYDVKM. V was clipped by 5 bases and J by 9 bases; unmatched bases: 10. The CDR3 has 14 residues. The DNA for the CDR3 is TGTGCCAGCAGTCCCGGAGGACTAGTTCGTGAGCAGTTCTTC. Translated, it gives CASSPGGLVREQFF.

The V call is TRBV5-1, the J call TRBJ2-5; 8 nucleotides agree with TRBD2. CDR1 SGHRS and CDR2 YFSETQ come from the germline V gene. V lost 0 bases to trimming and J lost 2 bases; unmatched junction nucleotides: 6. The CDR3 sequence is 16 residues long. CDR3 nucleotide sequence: TGCGCCAGCAGCTTGGGACCAGCGGGGGTGCAAGAGACCCAGTACTTC. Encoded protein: CASSLGPAGVQETQYF. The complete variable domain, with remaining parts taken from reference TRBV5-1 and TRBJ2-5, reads KAGVTQTPRYLIKTRGQQVTLSCSPISGHRSVSWYQQTPGQGLQFLFEYFSETQRNKGNFPGRFSGRQFSNSRSEMNVSTLELGDSALYLCASSLGPAGVQETQYFGPGTRLLVL.

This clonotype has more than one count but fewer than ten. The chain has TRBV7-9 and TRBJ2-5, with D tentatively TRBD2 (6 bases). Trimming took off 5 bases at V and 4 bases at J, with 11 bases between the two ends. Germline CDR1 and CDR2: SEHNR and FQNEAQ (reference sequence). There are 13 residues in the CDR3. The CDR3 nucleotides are TGTGCCAGCAGCATGGACGGGAGAGAGACCCAGTACTTC. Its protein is CASSMDGRETQYF.

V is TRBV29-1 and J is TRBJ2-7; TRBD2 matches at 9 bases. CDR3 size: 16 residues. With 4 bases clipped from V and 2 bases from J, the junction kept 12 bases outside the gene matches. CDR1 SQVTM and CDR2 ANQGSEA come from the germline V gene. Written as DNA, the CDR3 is TGCAGCGTTGGCCCCGTCAGCGGGGGGACCCCCTACGAGCAGTACTTC. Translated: CSVGPVSGGTPYEQYF.

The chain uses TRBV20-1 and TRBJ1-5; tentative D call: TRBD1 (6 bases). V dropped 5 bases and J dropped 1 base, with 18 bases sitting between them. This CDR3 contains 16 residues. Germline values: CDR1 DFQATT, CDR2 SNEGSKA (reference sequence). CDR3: CSAGETGVWSNQPQHF. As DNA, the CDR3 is TGCAGTGCTGGGGAGACAGGTGTGTGGAGCAATCAGCCCCAGCATTTT.

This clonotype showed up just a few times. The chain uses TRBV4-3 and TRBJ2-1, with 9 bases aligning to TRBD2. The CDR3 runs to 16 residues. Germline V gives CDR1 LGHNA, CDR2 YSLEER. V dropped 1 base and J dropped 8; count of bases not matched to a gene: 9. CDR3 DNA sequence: TGCGCCAGCAGCCAAGGGGCTTCTAGCGGGGCTTATGAGCAGTTCTTC. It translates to CASSQGASSGAYEQFF.

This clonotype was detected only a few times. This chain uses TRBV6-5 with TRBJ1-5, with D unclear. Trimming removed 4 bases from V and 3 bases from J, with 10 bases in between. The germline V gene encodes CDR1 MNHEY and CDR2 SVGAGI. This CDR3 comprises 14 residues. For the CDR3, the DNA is TGTGCCAGCAGTTCGCGGACCTACAATCAGCCCCAGCATTTT. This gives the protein CASSSRTYNQPQHF.

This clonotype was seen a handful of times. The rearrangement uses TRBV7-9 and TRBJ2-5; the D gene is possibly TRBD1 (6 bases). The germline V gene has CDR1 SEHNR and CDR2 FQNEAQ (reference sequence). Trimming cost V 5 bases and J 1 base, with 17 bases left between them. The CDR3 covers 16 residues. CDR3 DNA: TGTGCCAGCAGCCCGTCAGATGGACAGCCCCAAGAGACCCAGTACTTC. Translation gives CASSPSDGQPQETQYF.

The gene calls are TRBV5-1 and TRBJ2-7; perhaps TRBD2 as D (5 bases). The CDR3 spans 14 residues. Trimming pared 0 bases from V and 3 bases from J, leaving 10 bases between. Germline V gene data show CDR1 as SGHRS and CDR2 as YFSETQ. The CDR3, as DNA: TGCGCCAGCAGCTTGGTATCGAGGGACTACGAGCAGTACTTC. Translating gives CASSLVSRDYEQYF.

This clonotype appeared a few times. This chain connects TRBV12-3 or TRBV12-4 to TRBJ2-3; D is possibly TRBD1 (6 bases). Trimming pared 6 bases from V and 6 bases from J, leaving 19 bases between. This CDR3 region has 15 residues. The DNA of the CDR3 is TGTGCCAGCAGCGCGACAGGCCTAGAGCGGGATACGCAGTATTTT. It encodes CASSATGLERDTQYF.

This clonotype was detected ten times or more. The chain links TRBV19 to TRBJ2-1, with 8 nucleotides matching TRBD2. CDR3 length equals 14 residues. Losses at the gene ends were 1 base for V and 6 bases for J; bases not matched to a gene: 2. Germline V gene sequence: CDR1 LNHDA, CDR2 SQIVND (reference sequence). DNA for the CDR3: TGTGCCAGTAGTATAGGGACTAGCCCCAATGAGCAGTTCTTC. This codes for CASSIGTSPNEQFF.

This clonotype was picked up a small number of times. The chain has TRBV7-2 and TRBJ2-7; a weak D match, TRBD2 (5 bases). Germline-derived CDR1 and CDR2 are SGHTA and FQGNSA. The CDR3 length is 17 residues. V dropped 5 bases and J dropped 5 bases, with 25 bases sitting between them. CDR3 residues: CASSPHSSGKAIDEQYF. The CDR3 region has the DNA TGTGCCAGCAGCCCCCATTCCTCCGGGAAGGCTATCGACGAGCAGTACTTC. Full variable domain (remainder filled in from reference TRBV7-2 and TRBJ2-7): GAGVSQSPSNKVTEKGKDVELRCDPISGHTALYWYRQSLGQGLEFLIYFQGNSAPDKSGLPSDRFSAERTGGSVSTLTIQRTQQEDSAVYLCASSPHSSGKAIDEQYFGPGTRLTVT.

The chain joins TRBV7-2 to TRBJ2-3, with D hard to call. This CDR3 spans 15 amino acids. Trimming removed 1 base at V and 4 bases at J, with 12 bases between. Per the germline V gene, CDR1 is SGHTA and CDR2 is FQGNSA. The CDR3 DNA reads TGTGCCAGCAGCTTAGGTCTAACCGAGGCAGATACGCAGTATTTT. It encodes CASSLGLTEADTQYF.

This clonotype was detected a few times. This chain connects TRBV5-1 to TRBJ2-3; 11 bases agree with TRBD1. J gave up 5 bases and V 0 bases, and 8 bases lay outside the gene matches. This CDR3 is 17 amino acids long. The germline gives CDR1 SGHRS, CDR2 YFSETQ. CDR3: CASSLAIMDRGQDTQYF. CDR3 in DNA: TGCGCCAGCAGCTTGGCCATCATGGACAGGGGGCAAGATACGCAGTATTTT.

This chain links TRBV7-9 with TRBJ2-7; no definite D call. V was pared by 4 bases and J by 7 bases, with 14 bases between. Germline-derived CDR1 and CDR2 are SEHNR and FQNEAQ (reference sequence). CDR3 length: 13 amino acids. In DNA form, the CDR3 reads TGTGCCAGCAGCTCACAAATCCACCATGAGCAGTACTTC. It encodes CASSSQIHHEQYF. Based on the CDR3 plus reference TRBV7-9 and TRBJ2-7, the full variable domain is DTGVSQNPRHKITKRGQNVTFRCDPISEHNRLYWYRQTLGQGPEFLTYFQNEAQLEKSRLLSDRFSAERPKGSFSTLEIQRTEQGDSAMYLCASSSQIHHEQYFGPGTRLTVT.

In DNA, the CDR3 is TGTGCTGGGGCTAGCGCCAAATCCTCCTACAATGAGCAGTTCTTC. This translates into CAGASAKSSYNEQFF. The V gene is TRBV7-2, the J gene TRBJ2-1; TRBD2 might be the D (6 bases). Looked up from germline, CDR1 is SGHTA and CDR2 is FQGNSA. The CDR3 totals 15 residues.

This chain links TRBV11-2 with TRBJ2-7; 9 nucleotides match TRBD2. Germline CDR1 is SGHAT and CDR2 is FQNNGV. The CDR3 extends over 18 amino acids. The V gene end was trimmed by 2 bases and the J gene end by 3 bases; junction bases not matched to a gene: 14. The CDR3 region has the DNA TGTGCCAGCAGCTTATGGATATCCGGCGGGAGGGTTGACTACGAGCAGTACTTC. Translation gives CASSLWISGGRVDYEQYF.